These 24 T cell receptor beta chains originate from one sample sequenced in a study of T cell responses to AZD1222 COVID-19 vaccine. Clones were sequenced by immunoSEQ multiplex PCR, and TCRdb holds only the in-frame ones, with some missing. The specimen's table records around 150,000 clones. Sequencing was performed on peripheral blood. The receptors were gathered from an adult in good health.

The CDR3 here is CASSEWSATYQPQHF. CDR3 nucleotides: TGTGCCAGCAGTGAATGGTCAGCTACCTATCAGCCCCAGCATTTT. J is TRBJ1-5 and V is TRBV2; D remains unclear. Between the trimmed V and J ends, which lost 2 bases and 5 bases, there was a span of 13 bases. Looked up from germline, CDR1 is SNHLY and CDR2 is FYNNEI. The CDR3 totals 15 residues.

This chain joins TRBV7-2 and TRBJ1-4; D uncertain. The CDR3 sequence is 14 residues long. Germline V CDR1 and CDR2: SGHTA, FQGNSA. V lost 5 bases, J lost 10 bases, and 17 bases lay in between. CDR3 sequence reads: CASSITPEAGKLFF. CDR3 nucleotides: TGTGCCAGCAGCATCACACCCGAGGCAGGAAAACTGTTTTTT. The entire variable domain, with the rest obtained from reference TRBV7-2 and TRBJ1-4, is as follows: GAGVSQSPSNKVTEKGKDVELRCDPISGHTALYWYRQSLGQGLEFLIYFQGNSAPDKSGLPSDRFSAERTGGSVSTLTIQRTQQEDSAVYLCASSITPEAGKLFFGSGTQLSVL.

This chain joins TRBV7-3 and TRBJ1-1; D might be TRBD1 (5 bases). CDR1 is SGHTA and CDR2 is FQGTGA in the germline V gene. The CDR3 covers 14 residues. Trimming took 2 bases from V and 2 from J, leaving 9 bases between them. Here the CDR3 reads CASSLWGSNTEAFF. Written as DNA, the CDR3 is TGTGCCAGCAGCTTATGGGGGTCCAACACTGAAGCTTTCTTT.

This chain connects TRBV6-6 to TRBJ1-1, with TRBD1 as a possible D gene (6 bases). This CDR3 region has 15 residues. Germline CDR1 and CDR2: MNHNY and SVGAGI (reference sequence). V dropped 4 bases and J dropped 4 bases, with 16 bases sitting between them. CDR3 coding DNA: TGTGCCAGCAGTTTGCAGGGGTATCCTTTCACTGAAGCTTTCTTT. Protein product: CASSLQGYPFTEAFF.

V usage is TRBV30 and J usage is TRBJ1-5; D call uncertain. This CDR3 comprises 13 residues. In germline, CDR1 is GTSNPN, CDR2 SVGIG (reference sequence). Trimming left V 2 bases short and J 0 bases short, with 5 bases between. As DNA, the CDR3 is TGTGCCTGGAGTACGGATAGCAATCAGCCCCAGCATTTT. Its translation: CAWSTDSNQPQHF.

This chain uses TRBV19 with TRBJ1-1; 7 nucleotides match TRBD1. This CDR3 comprises 13 residues. CDR1 is LNHDA, CDR2 SQIVND, per germline (reference sequence). V dropped 5 bases and J dropped 2; count of bases not matched to a gene: 2. This chain's CDR3 is CASSWDRNTEAFF. In DNA form, the CDR3 reads TGTGCCAGTAGTTGGGACAGAAACACTGAAGCTTTCTTT.

The chain is built from TRBV2 and TRBJ1-5, with D hard to call. The CDR3 has 17 residues. Trimming cost V 0 bases and J 1 base, with 13 bases left between them. Germline V gives CDR1 SNHLY, CDR2 FYNNEI. CDR3 amino acids: CASSEAAGFGSNQPQHF. The CDR3, as DNA: TGTGCCAGCAGTGAAGCGGCGGGATTTGGGAGCAATCAGCCCCAGCATTTT.

The chain has TRBV18 and TRBJ1-1; D is possibly TRBD1 (5 bases). Germline V gives CDR1 KGHSH, CDR2 LQKENI. The CDR3 has 16 residues. The germline V and J ends were trimmed by 0 bases and 7 bases, with 18 bases remaining between them. In DNA, the CDR3 is TGTGCCAGCTCACCACCGCAGGAAGGGCTGGGGGGTGAAGCTTTCTTT. Translating it yields CASSPPQEGLGGEAFF.

The chain carries TRBV3-1 (or the pseudogene TRBV3-2) and TRBJ2-7; 9 bases agree with TRBD2. The germline CDR1 and CDR2 sequences are LGHDT and YNNKEL (reference sequence). The J segment lost 5 bases and the V segment lost 3 bases, leaving 2 bases of the junction unmatched. The CDR3 runs to 13 residues. As DNA, the CDR3 is TGTGCCAGCAGCCAGCTAGCGGGGCACGAGCAGTACTTC. Its translation is CASSQLAGHEQYF.

The chain links TRBV5-1 to TRBJ1-1; TRBD1 matches 8 bases. The germline gives CDR1 SGHRS, CDR2 YFSETQ. The V and J ends lost 2 bases and 7 bases, in that order; junction bases with no gene match: 10. The CDR3 extends over 15 amino acids. CDR3 nucleotide sequence: TGCGCCAGCAGCTTTGACGGGACAGGAGGTTTTGAAGCTTTCTTT. As protein: CASSFDGTGGFEAFF.

The chain recombines TRBV18 with TRBJ2-5, with D maybe TRBD1 (5 bases). V was shortened by 4 bases and J by 2 bases, with 11 bases between the two germline ends. Looked up from germline, CDR1 is KGHSH and CDR2 is LQKENI. The CDR3 loop spans 14 amino acids. The CDR3 region has the DNA TGTGCCAGCTCACTTGACGCAGGGCAAGAGACCCAGTACTTC. It is translated as CASSLDAGQETQYF. Supplemented by reference TRBV18 and TRBJ2-5, the full variable domain reads NAGVMQNPRHLVRRRGQEARLRCSPMKGHSHVYWYRQLPEEGLKFMVYLQKENIIDESGMPKERFSAEFPKEGPSILRIQQVVRGDSAAYFCASSLDAGQETQYFGPGTRLLVL.

The chain couples TRBV12-3 or TRBV12-4 to TRBJ1-1, with D tentatively TRBD1 (6 bases). The length of the CDR3 is 13 residues. V was cut by 6 bases and J by 2 bases, with 10 bases left in between. The CDR3 sequence: CASRRTENTEAFF. Written as DNA, the CDR3 is TGTGCCAGCAGGAGGACAGAAAACACTGAAGCTTTCTTT.

The chain recombines TRBV7-8 with TRBJ2-7; D remains ambiguous. Between the trimmed V and J ends, which lost 7 bases and 0 bases, there was a span of 16 bases. Germline V gene data show CDR1 as SGHVS and CDR2 as FQNEAQ. The CDR3 has 15 amino acids. The CDR3 protein is CASITDGAFSYEQYF. CDR3 DNA sequence: TGTGCCAGCATCACCGACGGAGCGTTCTCCTACGAGCAGTACTTC.

V and J are TRBV4-3 and TRBJ2-4; the D call may be TRBD1 or TRBD2 (5 bases each). Between the trimmed V and J ends, which lost 0 bases and 0 bases, there was a span of 9 bases. The CDR3 has 16 amino acids. Germline lookup yields CDR1 LGHNA and CDR2 YSLEER. For the CDR3, the DNA is TGCGCCAGCAGCCAAGAGAGAGGGGTAGCCAAAAACATTCAGTACTTC. The encoded protein is CASSQERGVAKNIQYF.

The chain has TRBV2 and TRBJ2-5; 11 bases agree with TRBD2. Germline CDR1 SNHLY, CDR2 FYNNEI. Losses at the gene ends were 8 bases for V and 4 bases for J; bases not matched to a gene: 9. The CDR3 is 15 amino acids. CDR3 sequence: CASRRAGTSGETQYF. For the CDR3, the DNA is TGTGCCAGCCGTAGGGCCGGGACTAGCGGAGAGACCCAGTACTTC.

This chain links TRBV5-1 with TRBJ1-6; 11 bases are a match to TRBD1. CDR3 length: 17 residues. The ends lost 3 bases at V and 10 bases at J; junction bases unmatched: 12. Germline V gene data show CDR1 as SGHRS and CDR2 as YFSETQ. CDR3 in DNA: TGCGCCAGCAGCTACGGACCAGGACAGGGGGCGCGGTCACCCCTCCACTTT. It specifies CASSYGPGQGARSPLHF.

The chain uses TRBV5-6 and TRBJ2-1, with D hard to call. Germline CDR1 reads SGHDT; CDR2 reads YYEEEE. With 6 bases removed from V and 0 bases from J, the gap between germline ends came to 10 bases. The CDR3 runs 14 residues. The CDR3 DNA sequence: TGTGCCAGCACACAACCTAGCTCCTACAATGAGCAGTTCTTC. Translating gives CASTQPSSYNEQFF.

The chain combines TRBV28 with TRBJ2-2, with 8 bases identical to TRBD1. V dropped 5 bases and J dropped 7; count of bases not matched to a gene: 9. Germline CDR1 is MDHEN and CDR2 is SYDVKM. The CDR3 has 15 residues. The DNA of the CDR3 is TGTGCCAGCAGTCCAGGGGGGACAGGAAGCGGGGAGCTGTTTTTT. This gives the protein CASSPGGTGSGELFF.

V gene TRBV27 combines with J gene TRBJ2-1, with 14 bases that match TRBD2. Trimming at V came to 6 bases and at J to 8 bases, leaving 18 bases not matched to a gene. The CDR3 has 19 residues. Germline loops: CDR1 MNHEY, CDR2 SMNVEV (reference sequence). The DNA for the CDR3 is TGTGCCAGCAGGTTCAGGACTAGCGGGGGGCCCTCTCTATCCGATGAGCAGTTCTTC. This translates into CASRFRTSGGPSLSDEQFF.

This chain uses TRBV7-3 with TRBJ2-2, with TRBD1 matching 7 bases. Germline CDR1 is SGHTA and CDR2 is FQGTGA. The CDR3 is made up of 15 amino acids. V shed 5 bases and J 5 bases; nucleotides not matched to a gene: 8. The CDR3 here is CASSATGQRTGELFF. DNA of the CDR3: TGTGCCAGCAGCGCCACGGGACAGCGGACCGGGGAGCTGTTTTTT.

V gene TRBV28 combines with J gene TRBJ1-2; D is unclear. Germline V gene data show CDR1 as MDHEN and CDR2 as SYDVKM. Trimming shortened V by 6 bases and J by 6 bases, and 8 bases separated the two germline ends. The CDR3 sequence is 11 residues long. CDR3 coding DNA: TGTGCCAGCAGCGCGATGGATGGCTACACCTTC. Its translation is CASSAMDGYTF.

The V and J genes are TRBV5-1 and TRBJ1-3; no reliable D call. The germline V and J ends were trimmed by 4 bases and 0 bases, with 14 bases remaining between them. The V gene's germline CDR1 is SGHRS and CDR2 YFSETQ. The CDR3 sequence is 16 residues long. CDR3 DNA: TGCGCCAGCAGCCCGGATAGTAGGAACTCTGGAAACACCATATATTTT. Translating gives CASSPDSRNSGNTIYF.

The gene calls are TRBV6-6 and TRBJ2-3; D remains ambiguous. The CDR3 covers 13 residues. CDR1 MNHNY and CDR2 SVGAGI come from the germline V gene (reference sequence). Trimming removed 2 bases at V and 5 bases at J, with 8 bases between. The CDR3 spells CASSYEVVDTQYF. The CDR3 DNA sequence: TGTGCCAGCAGTTACGAGGTGGTAGATACGCAGTATTTT.

This chain links TRBV15 with TRBJ1-1, with 8 bases that match TRBD1. Trimming took 6 bases from V and 2 from J; bases not matched to a gene: 8. The CDR3 consists of 15 residues. The germline gives CDR1 LNHNV, CDR2 YYDKDF (reference sequence). CDR3 protein: CATRPGTGPNTEAFF. CDR3 DNA: TGTGCCACCAGACCCGGGACAGGACCCAACACTGAAGCTTTCTTT.